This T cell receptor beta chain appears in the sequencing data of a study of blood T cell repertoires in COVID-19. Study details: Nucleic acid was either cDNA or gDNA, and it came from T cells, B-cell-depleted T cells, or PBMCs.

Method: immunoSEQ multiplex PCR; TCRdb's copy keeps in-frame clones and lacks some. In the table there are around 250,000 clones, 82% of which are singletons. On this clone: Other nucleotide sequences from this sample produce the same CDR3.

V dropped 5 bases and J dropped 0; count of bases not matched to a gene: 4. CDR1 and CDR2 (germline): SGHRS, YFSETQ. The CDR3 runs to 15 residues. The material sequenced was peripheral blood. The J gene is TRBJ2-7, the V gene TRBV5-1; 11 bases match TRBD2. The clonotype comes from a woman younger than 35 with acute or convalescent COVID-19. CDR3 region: CASSLAGGSSYEQYF. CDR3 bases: TGCGCCAGCAGTTTAGCGGGAGGGAGCTCCTACGAGCAGTACTTC.